The 9 T cell receptor beta chains presented below share a single source sample, sequenced in a study of vaccination and CD4 T cells after COVID-19. Their antigens remain unidentified. Regarding treatment: approximately nine-day PBMC culture with coronavirus spike peptide pools or control peptides (ViraFEST assay). Oncomine TCR Beta short-read sequencing was applied to DNA from cultured CD4+ T cells. MiXCR was run by TCRdb on the PCR reads, yielding one entry per CDR3 protein. The sample shows roughly 18,000 distinct CDR3 sequences, around 45% of them seen only once. Sequenced input: CD4+ T cells from blood, cultured in vitro. These receptors all stem from a human donor who had recovered from COVID-19.

The chain has TRBV5-1 and TRBJ2-3, with no clear D. V lost 0 bases and J lost 4, with 6 bases in between. The CDR3 totals 13 residues. CDR1 SGHRS and CDR2 YFSETQ come from the germline V gene. The DNA of the CDR3 is TGCGCCAGCAGCTTGGCCGTTCCAGATACGCAGTATTTT. Amino acid sequence: CASSLAVPDTQYF.

This sequence joins TRBV20-1 and TRBJ1-6, with D unresolved. Germline CDR1 reads DFQATT; CDR2 reads SNEGSKA (reference sequence). CDR3 length: 17 amino acids. The V gene lost 0 bases and the J gene lost 0 bases, with 12 bases spanning the gap. CDR3 DNA sequence: TGCAGTGCTAGAGATCCGGCCAGCAGCTCCTATAATTCACCCCTCCACTTT. Amino acids: CSARDPASSSYNSPLHF.

This clonotype was seen more than once but under ten times. This chain links TRBV20-1 with TRBJ2-1, with 8 bases matching TRBD2. Trimming took 7 bases from V and 5 from J; bases not matched to a gene: 7. The V gene's germline CDR1 is DFQATT and CDR2 SNEGSKA (reference sequence). The CDR3 loop spans 13 amino acids. CDR3 sequence: CSVNGAGDNEQFF. The CDR3 DNA follows: TGCAGTGTTAACGGAGCGGGAGACAATGAGCAGTTCTTC.

This clonotype came up a few times. This chain connects TRBV28 to TRBJ2-3; no firm D call. Per germline, CDR1 MDHEN and CDR2 SYDVKM. Trimming took 5 bases from V and 4 from J, leaving 13 bases between them. The CDR3 is 14 amino acids. The CDR3 sequence is CASSPRHTADTQYF. In DNA, the CDR3 is TGTGCCAGCAGTCCCCGCCACACGGCAGATACGCAGTATTTT.

This clonotype was seen just once. V is TRBV5-1 and J is TRBJ1-6; perhaps TRBD1 as D (5 bases). This CDR3 comprises 16 residues. V lost 3 bases to trimming and J lost 7 bases, with 17 bases between them. Germline assignment: CDR1 SGHRS and CDR2 YFSETQ. CDR3 region: CASSWGPPGTNSPLHF. The DNA of the CDR3 is TGCGCCAGCAGCTGGGGACCCCCGGGCACAAATTCACCCCTCCACTTT. The full variable domain, rest sourced from reference TRBV5-1 and TRBJ1-6, is KAGVTQTPRYLIKTRGQQVTLSCSPISGHRSVSWYQQTPGQGLQFLFEYFSETQRNKGNFPGRFSGRQFSNSRSEMNVSTLELGDSALYLCASSWGPPGTNSPLHFGNGTRLTVT.

This sequence joins TRBV20-1 and TRBJ1-1; D is ambiguous. The V gene's germline CDR1 is DFQATT and CDR2 SNEGSKA (reference sequence). Trimming took off 0 bases at V and 0 bases at J, with 14 bases between the two ends. The CDR3 totals 16 residues. CDR3 amino acids: CSARDLSRALNTEAFF. The CDR3 region has the DNA TGCAGTGCTAGAGATCTTTCCCGGGCTTTGAACACTGAAGCTTTCTTT.

The chain employs TRBV10-1 and TRBJ2-3; D is uncertain. The germline V gene encodes CDR1 WNHNN and CDR2 SYGVQD (reference sequence). The CDR3 is 13 amino acids. V dropped 4 bases and J dropped 2 bases, with 7 bases sitting between them. The CDR3: CASSAQHTDTQYF. CDR3 sequence (DNA): TGCGCCAGCAGTGCCCAGCACACAGATACGCAGTATTTT.

This clonotype was picked up one time. V gene TRBV7-2 combines with J gene TRBJ2-1; the D gene could be TRBD1 or TRBD2 (6 bases each). The V end lost 5 bases, the J end lost 0 bases, and 17 bases lay between the germline ends. Looked up from germline, CDR1 is SGHTA and CDR2 is FQGNSA. CDR3 length: 17 amino acids. The DNA for the CDR3 is TGTGCCAGCAGCGTGCCGGAGGGGGGATACTCCTACAATGAGCAGTTCTTC. This codes for CASSVPEGGYSYNEQFF. The entire variable domain, with the rest obtained from reference TRBV7-2 and TRBJ2-1, is as follows: GAGVSQSPSNKVTEKGKDVELRCDPISGHTALYWYRQSLGQGLEFLIYFQGNSAPDKSGLPSDRFSAERTGGSVSTLTIQRTQQEDSAVYLCASSVPEGGYSYNEQFFGPGTRLTVL.

V usage is TRBV15 and J usage is TRBJ2-7; D is unclear. V lost 3 bases and J lost 3, with 9 bases in between. The CDR3 length is 13 residues. Germline CDR1 and CDR2: LNHNV and YYDKDF (reference sequence). CDR3 nucleotide sequence: TGTGCCACCAGCAGGGCCCCAGGCTACGAGCAGTACTTC. The encoded protein is CATSRAPGYEQYF. Drawing the rest from reference TRBV15 and TRBJ2-7, the complete variable domain is DAMVIQNPRYQVTQFGKPVTLSCSQTLNHNVMYWYQQKSSQAPKLLFHYYDKDFNNEADTPDNFQSRRPNTSFCFLDIRSPGLGDTAMYLCATSRAPGYEQYFGPGTRLTVT.